This T cell receptor beta chain was captured in a study of blood T cell repertoires in COVID-19. Study details: Donors in the United States, Italy and Spain gave samples during acute or convalescent COVID-19. PBMCs, B-cell-depleted T cells, or T cells provided the cDNA or gDNA that made up the material.

As originally analysed: Researchers report that nucleated cell counts were estimated from reference gene primer amplification. Generated by immunoSEQ multiplex PCR, the TCRdb table keeps only in-frame clones and is missing some. V and J calls and clone size follow that table, whereas D and trimming were derived from the DNA. The sample has about 140,000 clones, around 80% seen once. The source of this sequence is a woman at least 80 years old with active or convalescent COVID-19. The sample comprised peripheral blood.

DNA for the CDR3: TGTGCCAGCAGCAAAGAACGAGACAGCTATGGCTACACCTTC. Residues: CASSKERDSYGYTF. The V call is TRBV5-6, the J call TRBJ1-2; a possible D gene is TRBD1 (5 bases). The germline V gene has CDR1 SGHDT and CDR2 YYEEEE. V was clipped by 4 bases and J by 4 bases, with 14 bases between them. The CDR3 runs to 14 residues.